This T cell receptor (beta chain) was profiled in a study of cytomegalovirus exposure and HLA in healthy donors. Germline loops: CDR1 SGHAT, CDR2 FQNNGV. The V gene end was trimmed by 4 bases and the J gene end by 5 bases; junction bases not matched to a gene: 5. The CDR3 runs to 14 residues. Study-level points and caveats: Cytomegalovirus association was assigned to approximately 160 TCR beta chains. In an earlier analysis, productive rearrangement rates for most beta V segments clustered near 87% or 30%.

About this clone itself: Its antigen remains unidentified.

It was with 60 Vbeta and 13 Jbeta primers that the PCR ran. The data were produced by immunoSEQ multiplex PCR, yet TCRdb's version contains in-frame clones alone and is incomplete. The sample consists of fewer than 180,000 clones, more than 65% of them appearing once. The sequenced sample was PBMCs. This rearrangement joins TRBV11-2 to TRBJ2-7; 10 bases agree with TRBD2. The TCR originated in a man aged 50 or older in good health and CMV-seropositive. In DNA form, the CDR3 reads TGTGCCAGCAGCTCCCTAGCGGGAGACAACGAGCAGTACTTC. Its protein is CASSSLAGDNEQYF.